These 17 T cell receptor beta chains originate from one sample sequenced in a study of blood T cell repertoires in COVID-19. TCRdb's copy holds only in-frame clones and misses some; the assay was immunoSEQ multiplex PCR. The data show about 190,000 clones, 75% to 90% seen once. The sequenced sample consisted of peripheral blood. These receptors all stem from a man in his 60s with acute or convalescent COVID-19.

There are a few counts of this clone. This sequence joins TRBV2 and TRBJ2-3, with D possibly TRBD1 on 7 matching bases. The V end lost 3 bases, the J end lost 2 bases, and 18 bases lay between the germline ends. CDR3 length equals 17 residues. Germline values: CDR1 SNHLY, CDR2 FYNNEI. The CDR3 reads CASSEGGGTDITDTQYF. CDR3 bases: TGTGCCAGCAGTGAGGGAGGTGGGACAGATATCACAGATACGCAGTATTTT.

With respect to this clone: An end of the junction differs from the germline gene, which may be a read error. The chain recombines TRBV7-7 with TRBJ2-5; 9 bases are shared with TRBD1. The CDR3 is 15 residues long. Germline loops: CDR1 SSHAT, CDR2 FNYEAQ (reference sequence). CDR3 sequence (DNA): TGTGCTAGCAGCTCCGGGACAGGGTGGCCTGAGACCCAGTACTTC. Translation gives CASSSGTGWPETQYF. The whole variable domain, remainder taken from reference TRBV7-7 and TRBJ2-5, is GAGVSQSPRYKVTKRGQDVTLRCDPISSHATLYWYQQALGQGPEFLTYFNYEAQPDKSGLPSDRFSAERPEGSISTLTIQRTEQRDSAMYRCASSSGTGWPETQYFGPGTRLLVL.

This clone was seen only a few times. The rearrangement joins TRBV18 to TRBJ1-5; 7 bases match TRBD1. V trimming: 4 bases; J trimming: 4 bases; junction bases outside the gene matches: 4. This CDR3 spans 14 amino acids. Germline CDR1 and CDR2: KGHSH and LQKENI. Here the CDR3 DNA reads TGTGCCAGCTCACTCGGGACAGCGAATCAGCCCCAGCATTTT. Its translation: CASSLGTANQPQHF.

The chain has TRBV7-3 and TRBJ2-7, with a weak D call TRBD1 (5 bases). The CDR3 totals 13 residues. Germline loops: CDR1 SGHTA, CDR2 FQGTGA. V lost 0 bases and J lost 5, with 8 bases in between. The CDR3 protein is CASSLTPRDEQYF. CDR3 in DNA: TGTGCCAGCAGCTTAACTCCCAGGGACGAGCAGTACTTC.

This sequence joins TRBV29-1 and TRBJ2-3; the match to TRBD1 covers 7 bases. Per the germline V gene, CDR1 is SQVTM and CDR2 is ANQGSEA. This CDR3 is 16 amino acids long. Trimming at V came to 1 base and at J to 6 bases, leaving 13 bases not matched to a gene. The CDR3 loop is CSVEGFEGALGDTQYF. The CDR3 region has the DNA TGCAGCGTTGAAGGGTTTGAGGGGGCGTTGGGGGATACGCAGTATTTT.

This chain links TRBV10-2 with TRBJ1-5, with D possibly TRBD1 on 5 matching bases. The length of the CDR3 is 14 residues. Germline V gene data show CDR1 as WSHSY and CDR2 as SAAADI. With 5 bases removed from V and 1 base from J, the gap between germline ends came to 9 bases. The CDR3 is CASSHRGSNQPQHF. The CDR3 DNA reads TGCGCCAGCAGTCACCGGGGGAGCAATCAGCCCCAGCATTTT.

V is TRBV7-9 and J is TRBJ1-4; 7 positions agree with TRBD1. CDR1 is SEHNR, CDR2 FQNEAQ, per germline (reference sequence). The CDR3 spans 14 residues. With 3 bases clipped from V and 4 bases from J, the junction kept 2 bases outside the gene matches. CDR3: CASSLGQLNEKLFF. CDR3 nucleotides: TGTGCCAGCAGCTTGGGACAGCTTAATGAAAAACTGTTTTTT.

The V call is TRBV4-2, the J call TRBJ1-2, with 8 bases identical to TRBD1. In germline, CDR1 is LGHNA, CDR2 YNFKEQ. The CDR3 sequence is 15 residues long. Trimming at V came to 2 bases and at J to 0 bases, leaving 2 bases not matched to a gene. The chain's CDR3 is CASSQRTGTNYGYTF. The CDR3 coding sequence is TGTGCCAGCAGCCAACGGACAGGGACTAACTATGGCTACACCTTC.

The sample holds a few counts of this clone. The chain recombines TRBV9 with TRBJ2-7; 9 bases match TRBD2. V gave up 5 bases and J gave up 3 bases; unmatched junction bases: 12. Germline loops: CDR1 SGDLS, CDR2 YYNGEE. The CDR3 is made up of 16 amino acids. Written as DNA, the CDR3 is TGTGCCAGCAGAGAAAGCAGAAGACTAGCGGTCTACGAGCAGTACTTC. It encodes CASRESRRLAVYEQYF. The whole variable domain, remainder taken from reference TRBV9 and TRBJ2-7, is DSGVTQTPKHLITATGQRVTLRCSPRSGDLSVYWYQQSLDQGLQFLIQYYNGEERAKGNILERFSAQQFPDLHSELNLSSLELGDSALYFCASRESRRLAVYEQYFGPGTRLTVT.

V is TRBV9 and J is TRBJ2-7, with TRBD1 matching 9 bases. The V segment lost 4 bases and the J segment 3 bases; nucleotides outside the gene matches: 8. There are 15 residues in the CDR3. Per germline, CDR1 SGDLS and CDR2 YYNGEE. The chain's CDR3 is CASSRWTGEGYEQYF. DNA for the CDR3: TGTGCCAGCAGCCGTTGGACAGGGGAAGGCTACGAGCAGTACTTC.

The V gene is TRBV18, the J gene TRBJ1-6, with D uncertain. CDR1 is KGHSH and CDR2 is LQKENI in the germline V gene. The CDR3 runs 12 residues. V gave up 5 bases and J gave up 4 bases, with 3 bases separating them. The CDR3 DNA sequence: TGTGCCAGCTCAGAGTATAATTCACCCCTCCACTTT. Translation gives CASSEYNSPLHF.

In DNA form, the CDR3 reads TGTGCCAGCAGCCCGGACAGACTTGGCTACACCTTC. This translates into CASSPDRLGYTF. The chain recombines TRBV6-5 with TRBJ1-2, with a weak D call TRBD1 (6 bases). The germline gives CDR1 MNHEY, CDR2 SVGAGI. This CDR3 region has 12 residues. V lost 6 bases and J 7 bases, leaving 12 bases between the germline ends.

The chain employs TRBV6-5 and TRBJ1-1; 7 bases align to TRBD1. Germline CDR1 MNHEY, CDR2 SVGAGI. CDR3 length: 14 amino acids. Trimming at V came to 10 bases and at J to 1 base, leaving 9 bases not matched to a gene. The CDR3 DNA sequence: TGTGCCACCGATAGATACAGGGGGAACACTGAAGCTTTCTTT. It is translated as CATDRYRGNTEAFF.

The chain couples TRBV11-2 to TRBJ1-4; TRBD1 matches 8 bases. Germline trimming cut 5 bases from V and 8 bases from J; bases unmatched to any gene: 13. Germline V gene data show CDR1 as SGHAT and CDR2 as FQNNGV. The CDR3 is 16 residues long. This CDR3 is CASSPPGAGGEEKLFF. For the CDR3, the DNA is TGTGCCAGCAGCCCCCCGGGGGCAGGGGGCGAGGAAAAACTGTTTTTT.

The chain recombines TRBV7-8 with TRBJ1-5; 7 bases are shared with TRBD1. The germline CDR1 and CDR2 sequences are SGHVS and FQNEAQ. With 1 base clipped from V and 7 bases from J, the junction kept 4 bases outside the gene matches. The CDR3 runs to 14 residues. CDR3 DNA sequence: TGTGCCAGCAGCTTAGAACAGGGGAGGCAGCCCCAGCATTTT. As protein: CASSLEQGRQPQHF.

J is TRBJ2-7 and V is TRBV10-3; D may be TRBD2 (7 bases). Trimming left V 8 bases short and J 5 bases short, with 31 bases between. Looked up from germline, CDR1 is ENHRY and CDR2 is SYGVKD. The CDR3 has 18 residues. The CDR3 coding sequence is TGTGCCATCGGCGGGAGAGGTCAGGGGCGGGTTGGGTTGGACGAGCAGTACTTC. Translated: CAIGGRGQGRVGLDEQYF.

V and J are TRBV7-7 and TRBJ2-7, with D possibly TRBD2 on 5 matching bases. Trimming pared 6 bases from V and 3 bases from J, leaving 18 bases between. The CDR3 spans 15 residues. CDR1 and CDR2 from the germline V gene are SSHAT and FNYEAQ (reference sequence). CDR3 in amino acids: CASRVGSHNGYEQYF. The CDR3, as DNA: TGTGCCAGCAGGGTGGGGAGCCACAACGGCTACGAGCAGTACTTC.